Listed below are T cell receptor beta chains from one sample, sequenced in a study of shared clonotypes between healthy human individuals. The protocol was immunoSEQ multiplex PCR, while the TCRdb copy is restricted to in-frame clones and leaves out a portion. The table lists about 2.5 million clones, about nine tenths of them singletons. The sequencing input was naive CD4+ T cells from PBMCs. These TCRs come from a man younger than 35 in good health. Some clones in this sample may be carry-over from other donors' samples. Both conserved end residues are part of each CDR3.

V	J	CDR3
TRBV6-5	NA	CASRYRDSSSYEQYF
TRBV18	TRBJ2-1	CASSPGPPFYNEQFF
TRBV5-4	TRBJ2-7	CASSLSGTSGNEQYF
TRBV11-2	TRBJ2-5	CASSSIPDRQWGETQYF
TRBV25-1	TRBJ2-1	CASSAQVLDEQFF
TRBV28	TRBJ1-2	CASSSRQGMVYGYTF
TRBV5-6	TRBJ2-4	CASSLAGQDKNIQYF
TRBV28	TRBJ2-1	CASRVAGGPENEQFF
TRBV6-1	TRBJ2-7	CASYDRSRTEQYF
TRBV2	TRBJ2-3	CASSVAENTQYF
TRBV30	TRBJ2-2	CAWSPGGTNTGELFF
TRBV5-6	TRBJ1-2	CASSLDSNPTGGYTF
TRBV5-1	TRBJ2-7	CASSLVVSGNYEQYF
TRBV11-2	TRBJ1-1	CASGSDSPEAFF
TRBV5-1	TRBJ1-1	CASSLPGGPEAFF
TRBV6-5	TRBJ2-5	CASRRDFEGETQYF
TRBV6-5	TRBJ1-5	CASSYSHNQPQHF
TRBV28	TRBJ1-2	CASSLGAETYGYTF
TRBV9	TRBJ2-1	CASSAALAGNYNEQFF
TRBV2	TRBJ1-2	CASREDSGGYTF
TRBV7-9	TRBJ2-1	CASSGGGTSGSHNEQFF
TRBV4-1	TRBJ2-5	CASSQVGSGQETQYF
TRBV4-2	TRBJ2-1	CASSQGVGTGDNEQFF
TRBV10-3	TRBJ2-7	CAIRGTSGRYEQYF
TRBV11-2	TRBJ2-3	CASSQLGGTSGTSTDTQYF
TRBV6-5	TRBJ2-7	CASSGNIPYEQYF
TRBV6-6	TRBJ1-5	CASSYSSDQPQHF
TRBV2	TRBJ2-6	CAIKGAGANVLTF
TRBV28	TRBJ2-1	CASSRSGSGYNEQFF
TRBV27	TRBJ1-4	CASSFQNLIGQGYEKLFF
TRBV28	TRBJ2-3	CASSWSWHGGGETDTQYF
TRBV4-1	TRBJ2-1	CASSQEKRSSYNEQFF
TRBV7-2	TRBJ2-1	CASSPMAGGPPPVNEQFF
TRBV6-6	TRBJ2-1	CASSGGGRSSYNEQFF
TRBV5-1	TRBJ1-1	CASSSADTEAFF
TRBV6-5	TRBJ2-3	CASSRPSGDTQYF
TRBV28	TRBJ1-4	CASSSPGSRGNEKLFF
TRBV4-2	TRBJ1-2	CASSQEIGAGVYGYTF
TRBV28	TRBJ1-2	CASSLVVGDHGYTF
TRBV5-1	TRBJ2-1	CASSALGQGPYNEQFF
TRBV20-1	TRBJ2-5	CSATILAQYF
TRBV2	TRBJ2-7	CASSEALPGAGAYEQYF
TRBV7-9	TRBJ1-1	CASSPGQQHTEAFF
TRBV11-1	TRBJ2-3	CASSLLGPWESTDTQYF
TRBV19	TRBJ2-6	CASSSGGLNGANVLTF
TRBV6-1	TRBJ2-7	CASSEGFAAGGVQYF
TRBV2	TRBJ2-2	CASSDPLLARNTGELFF
TRBV6-5	TRBJ2-3	CASKASGTSTDTQYF
TRBV7-9	TRBJ1-2	CASSSPREGPMRYTF
TRBV27	TRBJ2-7	CASSKAGESYEQYF
TRBV5-4	TRBJ1-1	CASSLIGRTGPGTEAFF
TRBV28	TRBJ2-7	CATQGWGARDYYEQYF
TRBV9	TRBJ2-7	CASSVDGTSSYEQYF
TRBV6-5	TRBJ2-3	CASSYSHLGSTDTQYF
TRBV11-2	TRBJ2-7	CASSPTSGSPHEQYF
TRBV7-7	TRBJ2-5	CASSREDQETQYF
TRBV7-9	TRBJ1-4	CASSERATNEKLFF
TRBV2	TRBJ2-1	CASSEANVRTQQFF
TRBV11-2	TRBJ1-1	CASSSDQAGLNTEAFF